The clone carrying this T cell receptor (beta chain) was found a few times. The antigen is undetermined. This specimen belongs to a study of CD8 T cells in ankylosing spondylitis. Whole-study results and caveats: Reactive arthritis synovial fluid and blood were previously reported to contain some motif variants. Within matched ankylosing spondylitis synovial fluid, disease-linked clones were reportedly significantly enriched. Disease-associated clones were CD8+ and fairly uncommon in peripheral blood. Roughly 8 highly homologous variants formed a TCR beta motif that appeared characteristic of ankylosing spondylitis blood.

Libraries for TCR beta were made by quantitative 5'-RACE with molecular barcodes. TCRdb re-called the 5' RACE reads through MiXCR, storing one row per CDR3 protein. The table shows roughly 440,000 distinct CDR3 sequences, with roughly 17% occurring only once. The CDR3 runs to 16 residues. Germline V gene data show CDR1 as SQVTM and CDR2 as ANQGSEA. V was pared by 5 bases and J by 1 base, with 17 bases between. Sample: blood, either unsorted or a sorted T cell fraction (not recorded which). The rearrangement joins TRBV29-1 to TRBJ2-2, with D perhaps being TRBD1 or TRBD2 (5 bases each). The receptor was derived from a male donor with ankylosing spondylitis. CDR3 residues: CSVSPRDPKNTGELFF. CDR3 coding DNA: TGCAGCGTTTCGCCACGGGACCCAAAGAACACCGGGGAGCTGTTTTTT.